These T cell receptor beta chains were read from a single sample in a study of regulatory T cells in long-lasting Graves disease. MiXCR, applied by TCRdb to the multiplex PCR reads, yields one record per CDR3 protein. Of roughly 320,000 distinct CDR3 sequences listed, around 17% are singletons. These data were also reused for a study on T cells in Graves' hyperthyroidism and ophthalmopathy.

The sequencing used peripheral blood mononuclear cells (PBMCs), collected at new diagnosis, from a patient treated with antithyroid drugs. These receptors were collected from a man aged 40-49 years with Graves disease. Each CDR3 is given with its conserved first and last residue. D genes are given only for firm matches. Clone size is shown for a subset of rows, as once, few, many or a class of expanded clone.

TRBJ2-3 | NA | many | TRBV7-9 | CASSASGADTQYF | TGTGCCAGCAGCGCTTCAGGGGCAGATACGCAGTATTTT
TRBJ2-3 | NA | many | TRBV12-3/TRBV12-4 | CASTKAVRGDTQYF | TGTGCCAGCACCAAGGCCGTCCGGGGAGATACGCAGTATTTT
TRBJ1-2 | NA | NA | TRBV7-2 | CASSSDPNYGYTF | TGTGCCAGCAGCTCGGATCCTAACTATGGCTACACCTTC
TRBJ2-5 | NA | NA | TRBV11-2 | CASSRGPTGTQYF | TGTGCCAGCAGCCGCGGGCCCACCGGGACCCAGTACTTC
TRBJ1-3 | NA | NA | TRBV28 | CASTPGQSGNTIYF | TGTGCCAGCACCCCAGGACAGTCTGGAAACACCATATATTTT
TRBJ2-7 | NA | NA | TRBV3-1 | CASSQSAGAYEQYF | TGTGCCAGCAGCCAATCGGCCGGTGCCTACGAGCAGTACTTC
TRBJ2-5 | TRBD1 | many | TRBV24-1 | CATSEGTAQETQYF | TGTGCCACCAGTGAGGGGACAGCACAAGAGACCCAGTACTTC
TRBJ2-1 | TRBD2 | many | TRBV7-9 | CASSLVGLEQFF | TGTGCCAGCAGCTTAGTGGGACTAGAGCAGTTCTTC
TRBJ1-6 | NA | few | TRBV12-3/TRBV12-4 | CASSLWAPGGSPLHF | TGTGCCAGCAGTTTGTGGGCGCCCGGTGGTTCACCCCTCCACTTT
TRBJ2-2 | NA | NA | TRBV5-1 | CASIENSGTGELFF | TGCGCCAGCATAGAGAATTCTGGCACCGGGGAGCTGTTTTTT
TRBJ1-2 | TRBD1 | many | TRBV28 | CASAPGTAYGYTF | TGTGCCAGCGCTCCCGGGACAGCCTATGGCTACACCTTC
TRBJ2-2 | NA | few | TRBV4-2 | CASSQGTENTGELFF | TGTGCCAGCAGCCAAGGGACAGAGAACACCGGGGAGCTGTTTTTT
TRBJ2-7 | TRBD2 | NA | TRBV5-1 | CASALGTSGGAVHEQYF | TGCGCCAGCGCTCTCGGGACTAGCGGGGGGGCCGTCCACGAGCAGTACTTC
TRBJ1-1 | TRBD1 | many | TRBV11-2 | CASSSLDRGGYTEAFF | TGTGCCAGCAGCTCCCTTGACAGGGGAGGGTACACTGAAGCTTTCTTT
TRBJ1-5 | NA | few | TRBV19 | CASSIDRASGASNQPQHF | TGTGCCAGTAGTATAGACCGCGCCTCAGGGGCATCAAATCAGCCCCAGCATTTT
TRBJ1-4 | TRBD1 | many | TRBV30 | CAWSVGQGLGEKLFF | TGTGCCTGGAGTGTCGGACAGGGCTTGGGGGAAAAACTGTTTTTT
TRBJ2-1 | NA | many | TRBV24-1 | CATSDLVAGGNEQFF | TGTGCCACCAGTGATTTGGTCGCAGGGGGGAATGAGCAGTTCTTC
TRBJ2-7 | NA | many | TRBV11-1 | CASSPWGNEQYF | TGTGCCAGCAGCCCCTGGGGGAACGAGCAGTACTTC
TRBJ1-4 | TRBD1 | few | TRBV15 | CATSLTGGANEKLFF | TGTGCCACCAGCTTAACAGGGGGTGCTAATGAAAAACTGTTTTTT
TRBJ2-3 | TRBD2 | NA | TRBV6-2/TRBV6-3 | CASSYSTRLAGATDTQYF | TGTGCCAGCAGTTATTCGACCCGACTAGCGGGGGCCACAGATACGCAGTATTTT
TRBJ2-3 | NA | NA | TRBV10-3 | CAISTGLRDTQYF | TGTGCCATCAGTACGGGTTTGAGAGATACGCAGTATTTT
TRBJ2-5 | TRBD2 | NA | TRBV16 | CASSHPTGTSQETQYF | TGTGCCAGCAGCCATCCAACCGGGACTAGCCAAGAGACCCAGTACTTC
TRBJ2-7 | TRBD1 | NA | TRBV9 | CASSLTGTDFREQYF | TGTGCCAGCAGCCTGACCGGGACAGACTTCCGCGAGCAGTACTTC
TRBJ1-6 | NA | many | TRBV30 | CAWSVLGVAGDSPLHF | TGTGCCTGGAGTGTACTCGGGGTCGCTGGGGATTCACCCCTCCACTTT
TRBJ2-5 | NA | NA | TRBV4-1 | CASSQDRNKETQYF | TGCGCCAGCAGCCAAGATAGGAATAAAGAGACCCAGTACTTC
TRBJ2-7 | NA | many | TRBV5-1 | CASSLEQRDYEQYF | TGCGCCAGCAGCTTGGAACAGCGCGACTACGAGCAGTACTTC
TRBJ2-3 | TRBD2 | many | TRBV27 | CASSPGLAGNTDTQYF | TGTGCCAGCAGCCCGGGACTAGCGGGGAACACAGATACGCAGTATTTT
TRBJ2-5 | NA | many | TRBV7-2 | CASSLRSRGPNRMYQETQYF | TGTGCCAGCAGCCTAAGGTCTCGGGGGCCAAATCGAATGTACCAAGAGACCCAGTACTTC
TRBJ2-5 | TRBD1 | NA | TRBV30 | CAWSRGQGRDGNTQYF | TGTGCCTGGAGTCGGGGACAGGGAAGGGACGGGAATACCCAGTACTTC
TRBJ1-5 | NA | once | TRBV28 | CASRAPAWGYQPQHF | TGTGCCAGCAGGGCGCCAGCTTGGGGGTATCAGCCCCAGCATTTT
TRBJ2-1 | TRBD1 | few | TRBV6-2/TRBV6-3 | CASSNGPGQGFF | TGTGCCAGCAGTAACGGACCGGGACAGGGGTTCTTC
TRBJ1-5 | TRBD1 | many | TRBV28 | CASSSNRGPQPQHF | TGTGCCAGCAGTTCCAACAGGGGGCCCCAGCCCCAGCATTTT
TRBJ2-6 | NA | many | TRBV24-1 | CATSDSGTGANVLTF | TGTGCCACCAGTGACTCCGGGACTGGGGCCAACGTCCTGACTTTC
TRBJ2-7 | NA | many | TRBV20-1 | CSAIGQASYEQYF | TGCAGTGCTATAGGGCAGGCATCCTACGAGCAGTACTTC
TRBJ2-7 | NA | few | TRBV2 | CASSPSYSYEQYF | TGTGCCAGCAGCCCTAGTTACTCCTACGAGCAGTACTTC
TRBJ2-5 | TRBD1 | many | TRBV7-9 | CASSSPTGGWHETQYF | TGTGCCAGCAGCTCCCCGACAGGGGGCTGGCACGAGACCCAGTACTTC
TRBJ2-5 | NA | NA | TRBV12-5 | CASAGGGEETQYF | TGTGCTAGTGCCGGTGGGGGAGAAGAGACCCAGTACTTC
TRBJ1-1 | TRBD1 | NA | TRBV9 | CASSLSTGGMTEAFF | TGTGCCAGCAGCCTCTCGACAGGGGGTATGACTGAAGCTTTCTTT
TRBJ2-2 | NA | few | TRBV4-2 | CASSQEIGANTGELFF | TGTGCCAGCAGCCAAGAAATAGGGGCGAACACCGGGGAGCTGTTTTTT
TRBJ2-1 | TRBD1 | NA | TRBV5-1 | CASSFGTGGNEQFF | TGCGCCAGCAGCTTTGGGACAGGGGGCAATGAGCAGTTCTTC
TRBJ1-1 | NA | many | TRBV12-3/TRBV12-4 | CASSSPEDGQLRQNTEAFF | TGTGCCAGCAGTTCCCCCGAGGACGGACAGCTGCGCCAGAACACTGAAGCTTTCTTT
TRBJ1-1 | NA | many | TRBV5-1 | CASSLVFRKQIDTEAFF | TGCGCCAGCAGCTTGGTATTCCGTAAACAGATCGACACTGAAGCTTTCTTT
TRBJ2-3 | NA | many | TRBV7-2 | CASSLGRWVDTQYF | TGTGCCAGCAGCTTGGGACGATGGGTCGATACGCAGTATTTT
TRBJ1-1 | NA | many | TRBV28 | CASSFGFTEAFF | TGTGCCAGCAGTTTCGGGTTCACTGAAGCTTTCTTT
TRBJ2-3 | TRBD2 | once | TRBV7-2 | CASSPWGIAGGPSTDTQYF | TGTGCCAGCAGCCCGTGGGGGATAGCGGGGGGACCTAGCACAGATACGCAGTATTTT
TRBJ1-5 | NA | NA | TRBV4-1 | CASSQEGGRTNQPQHF | TGCGCCAGCAGCCAAGAAGGAGGCAGAACCAATCAGCCCCAGCATTTT
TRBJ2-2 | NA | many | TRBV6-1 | CASRFTGELFF | TGTGCCAGCAGGTTTACCGGGGAGCTGTTTTTT
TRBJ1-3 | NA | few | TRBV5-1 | CASRGLFSGNTIYF | TGCGCCAGCAGAGGACTGTTCTCCGGAAACACCATATATTTT
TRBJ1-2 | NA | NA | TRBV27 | CASSSNRDYGYTF | TGTGCCAGCAGTTCGAACAGGGACTATGGCTACACCTTC
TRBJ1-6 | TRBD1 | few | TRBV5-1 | CASSSEQGASYNSPLHF | TGCGCCAGCAGCTCTGAGCAGGGGGCTTCCTATAATTCACCCCTCCACTTT
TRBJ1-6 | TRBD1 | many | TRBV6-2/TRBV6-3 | CASSSSGTGRNSPLHF | TGTGCCAGCAGTTCCTCGGGGACAGGGAGGAATTCACCCCTCCACTTT
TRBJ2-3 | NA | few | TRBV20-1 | CSARGRQQAADTQYF | TGCAGTGCTAGAGGTCGTCAACAGGCAGCAGATACGCAGTATTTT
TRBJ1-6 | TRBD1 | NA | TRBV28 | CASRSPGQYNSPLHF | TGTGCCAGCAGGTCCCCGGGACAGTATAATTCACCCCTCCACTTT
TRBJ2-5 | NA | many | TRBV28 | CASSLLGRGQETQYF | TGTGCCAGCAGTTTATTGGGCAGGGGCCAAGAGACCCAGTACTTC
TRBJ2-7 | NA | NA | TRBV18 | CPSSPLLAGGEQYF | TGTCCCAGCTCACCCTTATTAGCCGGAGGCGAGCAGTACTTC
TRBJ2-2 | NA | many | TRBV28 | CASKRTLGAGELFF | TGTGCCAGCAAGAGGACTCTTGGGGCCGGGGAGCTGTTTTTT
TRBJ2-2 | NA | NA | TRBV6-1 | CASKVWADTGELFF | TGTGCCAGCAAAGTATGGGCAGACACCGGGGAGCTGTTTTTT
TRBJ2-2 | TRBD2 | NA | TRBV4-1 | CASSHGTSGNTGELFF | TGCGCCAGCAGCCACGGGACTAGCGGGAACACCGGGGAGCTGTTTTTT
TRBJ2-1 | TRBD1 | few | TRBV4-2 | CASSQDQRQGAYEQFF | TGTGCCAGCAGCCAAGATCAGAGACAGGGGGCTTACGAGCAGTTCTTC